A single sample is the source of the 15 T cell receptor beta chains below, sequenced in a study of post-analysis software for immune sequencing data (dated by TCRdb to 2014 to 2015). Libraries were made using PCR. Sequencing used an Illumina HiSeq 2500. To reduce PCR and sequencing biases, unique molecular identifiers were built into the TCR beta cDNA libraries. TCRdb ran its own pipeline on the public reads, namely fastp trimming at Q25 and MiXCR clone calling, and kept in-frame beta chains. Every entry covers one CDR3 protein and lists the most common genes and DNA from its rows. For this sample there are fewer than 850,000 distinct CDR3 sequences; roughly 29% appear just once. Of the sample, roughly 0.53% is held by the ten largest clones. These receptors have no known antigen. The paper's findings and limits, for the study overall: Four or five TRBV segments, including TRBV5-6, TRBV5-1 and TRBV20-1, were significantly more frequent in patients than controls.

Sequenced: blood. The receptors originated from a girl between 10 and 17 years old with multiple sclerosis.

The rearrangement uses TRBV4-1 and TRBJ2-7, with TRBD2 identical over 9 bases. TRBJ2-5 explains the end of the DNA better; the J call may be wrong. Per germline, CDR1 MGHRA and CDR2 YSYEKL. CDR3 length: 19 amino acids. The CDR3 DNA reads TGCGCCAGCAGCCAAGATCGATTCTCGGCGGGGGGGCCTAGGGAGACCCAGTACTTC. Its translation: CASSQDRFSAGGPRETQYF.

This clonotype turned up a few times. This chain joins TRBV20-1 and TRBJ2-4, with D perhaps matching TRBD1 or TRBD2 (6 bases each). The V and J ends lost 4 bases and 13 bases respectively, with 14 bases between them. The germline V gene has CDR1 DFQATT and CDR2 SNEGSKA (reference sequence). The CDR3 is made up of 11 amino acids. CDR3 loop: CSAIGGSAQYF. The CDR3 region has the DNA TGCAGTGCTATAGGGGGGAGCGCCCAGTACTTC.

This clonotype was recorded a few times. The chain couples TRBV20-1 to TRBJ2-5, with 11 bases matching TRBD2. Germline V gives CDR1 DFQATT, CDR2 SNEGSKA (reference sequence). The CDR3 loop spans 13 amino acids. V was clipped by 6 bases and J by 4 bases; unmatched bases: 4. DNA for the CDR3: TGCAGTGCATTACTAGCGGGAGTAGAGACCCAGTACTTC. It specifies CSALLAGVETQYF.

The rearrangement joins TRBV11-2 to TRBJ2-5; TRBD1 is a possible D gene (6 bases). Germline V CDR1 and CDR2: SGHAT, FQNNGV. The ends were cut back, 5 bases at V and 11 bases at J, with 18 bases in the middle. CDR3 length equals 13 residues. The chain's CDR3 is CASSTPGVDEQYF. DNA of the CDR3: TGTGCCAGCAGCACCCCAGGGGTGGATGAGCAGTACTTC. Drawing the rest from reference TRBV11-2 and TRBJ2-5, the complete variable domain is EAGVAQSPRYKIIEKRQSVAFWCNPISGHATLYWYQQILGQGPKLLIQFQNNGVVDDSQLPKDRFSAERLKGVDSTLKIQPAKLEDSAVYLCASSTPGVDEQYFGPGTRLLVL.

The rearrangement links TRBV7-8 to TRBJ2-3; 9 nucleotides align to TRBD1. Germline V gene lookup returns CDR1 SGHVS and CDR2 FQNEAQ. This CDR3 spans 16 amino acids. Losses at the gene ends were 5 bases for V and 2 bases for J; bases not matched to a gene: 8. CDR3 in DNA: TGTGCCAGCAGCGTGCCGGGACAGGGTTACACAGATACGCAGTATTTT. It yields the protein CASSVPGQGYTDTQYF.

The chain uses TRBV7-2 and TRBJ2-3; 14 bases are shared with TRBD2. This CDR3 is built from 16 residues. CDR1 is SGHTA, CDR2 FQGNSA, per germline. V gave up 3 bases and J gave up 6 bases; unmatched junction bases: 5. The CDR3 nucleotides are TGTGCCAGCAGCTTGGGGACTAGCGGGAGAGGGGATACGCAGTATTTT. This translates into CASSLGTSGRGDTQYF.

This clonotype occurred a few times. The chain couples TRBV10-3 to TRBJ2-1; no firm D call. The CDR3 sequence is 14 residues long. Trimming removed 6 bases from V and 2 bases from J, with 11 bases in between. Germline V gene data show CDR1 as ENHRY and CDR2 as SYGVKD. CDR3 nucleotide sequence: TGTGCCATCAGAGACAATCGACCCTACAATGAGCAGTTCTTC. Amino acid sequence: CAIRDNRPYNEQFF.

This clonotype was detected a few times. The rearrangement joins TRBV7-9 to TRBJ1-1; maybe TRBD1 (6 bases). CDR1 is SEHNR, CDR2 FQNEAQ, per germline (reference sequence). The CDR3 totals 13 residues. With 7 bases removed from V and 0 bases from J, the gap between germline ends came to 9 bases. The CDR3 loop reads CASNRALNTEAFF. CDR3 nucleotides: TGTGCCAGCAACAGGGCGTTGAACACTGAAGCTTTCTTT.

The chain combines TRBV12-3 or TRBV12-4 with TRBJ1-2, with D possibly being TRBD1 (5 bases). Deletions cut 4 bases from V and 0 bases from J, with 9 bases between. This CDR3 contains 14 residues. The DNA for the CDR3 is TGTGCCAGCAGTTCCGGGGGGACTAACTATGGCTACACCTTC. It is translated as CASSSGGTNYGYTF.

The CDR3 coding sequence is TGTGCCAGCACCCCTAAGGGGTACTCCTACAATGAGCAGTTCTTC. It is translated as CASTPKGYSYNEQFF. The chain recombines TRBV7-9 with TRBJ2-1; possible D gene TRBD1, 5 bases. CDR1 is SEHNR and CDR2 is FQNEAQ in the germline V gene (reference sequence). The CDR3 extends over 15 amino acids. The V end was cut by 7 bases, the J end by 0 bases, with 13 bases between.

The chain links TRBV21-1 to TRBJ1-4; no DNA check was done on the table's D call, TRBD1. TRBV21-1 is given as a pseudogene. The CDR3 runs to 16 residues. CDR3 region: CASSKARGGTNEKLFF. CDR3 coding DNA: TGTGCCAGCAGCAAAGCACGAGGGGGAACTAATGAAAAACTGTTTTTT.

This clonotype has a handful of counts. The chain joins TRBV10-3 to TRBJ2-7; 11 bases line up with TRBD2. The germline V gene encodes CDR1 ENHRY and CDR2 SYGVKD. The CDR3 has 18 residues. V was clipped by 2 bases and J by 6 bases; unmatched bases: 15. In nucleotides, the CDR3 is TGTGCCATCAGTGAGGTCTTCCCCCGGACTAGCGGGTCAGGCGAGCAGTACTTC. It is translated as CAISEVFPRTSGSGEQYF.

This rearrangement joins TRBV2 to TRBJ2-7, with unresolved D. This CDR3 contains 17 residues. Germline CDR1 SNHLY, CDR2 FYNNEI. Trimming took 2 bases from V and 4 from J, leaving 21 bases between them. The CDR3 reads CASSEQSLRGYSYEQYF. The DNA for the CDR3 is TGTGCCAGCAGTGAACAGAGTTTACGAGGTTACAGTTACGAGCAGTACTTC. Full variable domain (missing parts from reference TRBV2 and TRBJ2-7): EPEVTQTPSHQVTQMGQEVILRCVPISNHLYFYWYRQILGQKVEFLVSFYNNEISEKSEIFDDQFSVERPDGSNFTLKIRSTKLEDSAMYFCASSEQSLRGYSYEQYFGPGTRLTVT.

This chain links TRBV5-1 with TRBJ2-3; no firm D call. The CDR3 has 17 amino acids. CDR1 is SGHRS, CDR2 YFSETQ, per germline. V lost 2 bases to trimming and J lost 3 bases, with 19 bases between them. This CDR3 is CASSFPPERDRTDTQYF. Written as DNA, the CDR3 is TGCGCCAGCAGCTTCCCGCCGGAGCGCGATAGGACAGATACGCAGTATTTT.

This chain uses TRBV20-1 with TRBJ2-1; 7 positions agree with TRBD1. This CDR3 is built from 14 residues. V lost 3 bases, J lost 4 bases, and 6 bases stayed unmatched. CDR1 DFQATT and CDR2 SNEGSKA come from the germline V gene (reference sequence). This CDR3 is CSASHRDRYNEQFF. The CDR3 nucleotides read TGCAGTGCTAGCCATCGGGACAGATACAATGAGCAGTTCTTC.